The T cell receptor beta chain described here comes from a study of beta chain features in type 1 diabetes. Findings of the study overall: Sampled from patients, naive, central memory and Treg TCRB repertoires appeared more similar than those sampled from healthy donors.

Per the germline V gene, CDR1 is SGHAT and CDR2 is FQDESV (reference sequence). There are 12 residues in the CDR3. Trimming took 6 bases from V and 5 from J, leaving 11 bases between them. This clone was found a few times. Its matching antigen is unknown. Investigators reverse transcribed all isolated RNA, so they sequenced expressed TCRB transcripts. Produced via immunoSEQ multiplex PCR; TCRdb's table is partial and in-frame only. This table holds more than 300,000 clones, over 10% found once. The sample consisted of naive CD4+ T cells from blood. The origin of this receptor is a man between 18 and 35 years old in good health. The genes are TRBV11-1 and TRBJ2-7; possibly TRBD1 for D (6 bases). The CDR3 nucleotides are TGTGCCAGCAGGACAACAGGGAACGAGCAGTACTTC. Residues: CASRTTGNEQYF.